This T cell receptor (beta chain) was retrieved from a study of STAT5B mutations in CD4+ large granular lymphocyte leukemia. Measured with immunoSEQ multiplex PCR; TCRdb has only the in-frame clones, and not every one. The repertoire includes more than 25,000 clones, around 80% of them detected once, and approximately 6.2% sits in the top ten. Trimming stripped 0 bases from V and 7 bases from J, with 4 bases between. CDR1 and CDR2 from the germline V gene are SGHVS and FQNEAQ. The CDR3 is made up of 12 amino acids. Material for sequencing was CD4+ T cells from blood buffy coats. This clonotype was obtained from a human donor in good health. The chain is built from TRBV7-8 and TRBJ2-1, with no clear D. DNA for the CDR3: TGTGCCAGCAGCTTAGCAAGGAATGAGCAGTTCTTC. Amino acid sequence: CASSLARNEQFF.